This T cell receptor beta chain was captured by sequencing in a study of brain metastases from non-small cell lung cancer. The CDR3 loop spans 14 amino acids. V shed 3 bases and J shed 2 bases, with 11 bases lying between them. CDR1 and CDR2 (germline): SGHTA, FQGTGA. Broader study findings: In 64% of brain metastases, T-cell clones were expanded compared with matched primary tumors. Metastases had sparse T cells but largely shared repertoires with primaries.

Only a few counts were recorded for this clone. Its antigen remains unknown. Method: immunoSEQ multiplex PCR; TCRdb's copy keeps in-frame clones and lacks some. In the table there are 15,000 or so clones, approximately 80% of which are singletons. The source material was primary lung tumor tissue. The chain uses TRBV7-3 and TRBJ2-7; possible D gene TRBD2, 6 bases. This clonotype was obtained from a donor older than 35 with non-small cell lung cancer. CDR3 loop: CASSLRGGPYEQYF. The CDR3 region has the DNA TGTGCCAGCAGCTTGAGGGGAGGCCCCTACGAGCAGTACTTC.